The clone carrying this T cell receptor beta chain was observed a handful of times. What it binds is not known. The PCR made use of 60 Vbeta and 13 Jbeta primers. Clones were read by immunoSEQ multiplex PCR, and TCRdb kept only the in-frame ones, dropping some. The sample records some 130,000 clones, 70% to 85% being singletons. This entry belongs to a study of cytomegalovirus exposure and HLA in healthy donors. Points from the study as a whole: Presence/absence analyses assumed roughly uniform sequencing depth across donors. Published work reported that the classifier diagnosed cytomegalovirus status with high specificity and sensitivity. An analysis that was carried out later associated some 17,000 TCR beta sequences with HLA alleles at 0.05 false discovery rate. From TCR beta sequences, most subjects' HLA-A and HLA-B alleles were reportedly predicted accurately.

Germline CDR1 reads SEHNR; CDR2 reads FQNEAQ (reference sequence). The CDR3 is 15 amino acids. With V trimmed by 6 bases and J by 8 bases, 12 bases remained unmatched. Sequenced sample: PBMCs. V gene TRBV7-9 combines with J gene TRBJ2-1, with TRBD2 matching 8 bases. This TCR was recovered from a boy aged 5-17 years in good health and CMV-seronegative. The CDR3 region has the DNA TGTGCCAGCAGGCCGAGGAGCGGGAGTATCTATGAGCAGTTCTTC. Amino acid sequence: CASRPRSGSIYEQFF.